Described below is a single T cell receptor (beta chain) sequence and its context. The length of the CDR3 is 16 residues. Germline assignment: CDR1 KGHSH and CDR2 LQKENI. Trimming pared 3 bases from V and 0 bases from J, leaving 12 bases between. The sample comes from a study of control samples from healthy donors and cancer patients. The repertoire was sequenced with immunoSEQ multiplex PCR; TCRdb's copy has only in-frame clones and lacks some. The sample comprises roughly 130,000 clones, roughly 90% of which are singletons, and approximately 10% rests with the top ten. The chain has TRBV18 and TRBJ1-3, with D possibly TRBD1 on 6 matching bases. Material: blood. The receptor comes from a young man in good health. DNA for the CDR3: TGTGCCAGCTCACCGGGGGCGGACAACTCTGGAAACACCATATATTTT. Protein product: CASSPGADNSGNTIYF.